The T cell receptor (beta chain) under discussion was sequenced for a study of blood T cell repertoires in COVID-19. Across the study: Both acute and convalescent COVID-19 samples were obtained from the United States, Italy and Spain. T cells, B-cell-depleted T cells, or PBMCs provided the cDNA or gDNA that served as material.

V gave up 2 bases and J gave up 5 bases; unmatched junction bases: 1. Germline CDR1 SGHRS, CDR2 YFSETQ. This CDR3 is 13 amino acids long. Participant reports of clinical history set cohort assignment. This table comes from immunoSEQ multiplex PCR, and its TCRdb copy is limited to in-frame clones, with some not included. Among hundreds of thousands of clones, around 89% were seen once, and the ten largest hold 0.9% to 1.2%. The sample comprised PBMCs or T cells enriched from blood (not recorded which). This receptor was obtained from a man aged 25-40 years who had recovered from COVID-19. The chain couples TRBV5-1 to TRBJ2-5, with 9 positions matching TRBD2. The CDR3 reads CASSFTSGETQYF. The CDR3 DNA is TGCGCCAGCAGCTTTACTAGCGGGGAGACCCAGTACTTC. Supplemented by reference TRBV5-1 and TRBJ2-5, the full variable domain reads KAGVTQTPRYLIKTRGQQVTLSCSPISGHRSVSWYQQTPGQGLQFLFEYFSETQRNKGNFPGRFSGRQFSNSRSEMNVSTLELGDSALYLCASSFTSGETQYFGPGTRLLVL.